The present TCR beta chain was sequenced within a study of blood T cell repertoires in COVID-19. Background on the study: Sites across the United States, Italy and Spain contributed samples from acute and convalescent COVID-19.

The protocol was immunoSEQ multiplex PCR, while the TCRdb copy is restricted to in-frame clones and leaves out a portion. The table has about 190,000 clones, around 85% seen once; the top ten hold 1.1%. The CDR3 totals 15 residues. Trimming removed 4 bases at V and 4 bases at J, with 16 bases between. Germline V gene sequence: CDR1 LGHDT, CDR2 YNNKEL (reference sequence). The sequenced sample consisted of peripheral blood. The clonotype originates from a man aged 25 to 40 with acute or convalescent COVID-19. This chain uses TRBV3-1 (or the pseudogene TRBV3-2) with TRBJ1-2; D possibly corresponds to TRBD1 (6 bases). The DNA for the CDR3 is TGTGCCAGCAGCCTAAGAGCGGGGGCTGGCTATGGCTACACCTTC. As protein: CASSLRAGAGYGYTF.